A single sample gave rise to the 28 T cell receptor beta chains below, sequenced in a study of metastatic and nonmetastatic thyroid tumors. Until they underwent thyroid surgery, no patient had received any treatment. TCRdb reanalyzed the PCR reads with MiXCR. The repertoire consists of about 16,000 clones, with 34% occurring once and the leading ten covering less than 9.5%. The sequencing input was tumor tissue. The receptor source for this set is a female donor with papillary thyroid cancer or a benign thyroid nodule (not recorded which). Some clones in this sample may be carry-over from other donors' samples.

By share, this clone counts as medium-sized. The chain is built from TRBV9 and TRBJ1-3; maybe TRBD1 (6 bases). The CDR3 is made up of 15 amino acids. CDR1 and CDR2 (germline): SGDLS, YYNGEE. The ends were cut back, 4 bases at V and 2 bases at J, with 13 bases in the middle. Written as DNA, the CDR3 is TGTGCCAGCAGCCCCCATACAGGGACTGGAAACACCATATATTTT. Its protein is CASSPHTGTGNTIYF.

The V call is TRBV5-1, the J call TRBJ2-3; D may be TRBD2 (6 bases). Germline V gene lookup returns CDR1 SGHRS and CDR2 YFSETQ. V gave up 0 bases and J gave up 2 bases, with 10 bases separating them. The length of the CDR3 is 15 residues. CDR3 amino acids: CASSLAGGITDTQYF. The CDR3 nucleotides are TGCGCCAGCAGCTTGGCCGGGGGAATCACAGATACGCAGTATTTT.

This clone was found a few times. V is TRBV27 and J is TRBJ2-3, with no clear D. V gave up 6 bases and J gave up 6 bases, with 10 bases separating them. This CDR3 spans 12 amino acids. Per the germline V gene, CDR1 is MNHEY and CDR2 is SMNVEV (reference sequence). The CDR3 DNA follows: TGTGCCAGCAGCCATACGGCGGATACGCAGTATTTT. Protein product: CASSHTADTQYF.

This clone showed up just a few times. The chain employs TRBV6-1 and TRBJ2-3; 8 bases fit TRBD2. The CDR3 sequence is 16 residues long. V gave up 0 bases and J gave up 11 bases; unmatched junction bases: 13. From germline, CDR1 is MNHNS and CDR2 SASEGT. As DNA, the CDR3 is TGTGCCAGCAGTGAAGCGGTTGGGACTAGTAGTTTCGGGCAGTATTTT. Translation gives CASSEAVGTSSFGQYF.

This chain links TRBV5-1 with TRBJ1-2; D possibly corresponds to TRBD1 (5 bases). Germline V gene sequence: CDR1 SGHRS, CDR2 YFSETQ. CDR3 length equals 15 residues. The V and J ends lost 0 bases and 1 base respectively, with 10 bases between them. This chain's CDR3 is CASSLGSGINYGYTF. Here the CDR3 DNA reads TGCGCCAGCAGCTTGGGTTCAGGGATTAACTATGGCTACACCTTC.

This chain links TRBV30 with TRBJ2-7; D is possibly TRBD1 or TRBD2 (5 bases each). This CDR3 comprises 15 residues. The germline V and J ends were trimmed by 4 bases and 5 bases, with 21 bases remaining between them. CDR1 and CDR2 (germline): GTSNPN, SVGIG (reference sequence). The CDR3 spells CAWTRPGAPSDEQYF. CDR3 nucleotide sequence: TGTGCCTGGACTCGACCCGGGGCTCCAAGCGACGAGCAGTACTTC.

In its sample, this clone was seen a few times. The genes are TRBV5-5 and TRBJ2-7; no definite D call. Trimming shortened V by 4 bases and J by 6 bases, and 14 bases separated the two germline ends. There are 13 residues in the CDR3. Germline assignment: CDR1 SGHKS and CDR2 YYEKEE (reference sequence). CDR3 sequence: CASSPARYGEQYF. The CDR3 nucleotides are TGTGCCAGCAGCCCCGCGAGGTACGGCGAGCAGTACTTC. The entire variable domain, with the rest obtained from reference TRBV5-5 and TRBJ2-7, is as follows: DAGVTQSPTHLIKTRGQQVTLRCSPISGHKSVSWYQQVLGQGPQFIFQYYEKEERGRGNFPDRFSARQFPNYSSELNVNALLLGDSALYLCASSPARYGEQYFGPGTRLTVT.

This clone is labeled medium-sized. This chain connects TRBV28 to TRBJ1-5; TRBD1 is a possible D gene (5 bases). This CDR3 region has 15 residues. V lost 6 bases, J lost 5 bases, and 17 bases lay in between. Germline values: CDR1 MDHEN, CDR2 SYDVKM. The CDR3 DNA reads TGTGCCAGCAGGACCGGGACCCTCACAGATCAGCCCCAGCATTTT. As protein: CASRTGTLTDQPQHF.

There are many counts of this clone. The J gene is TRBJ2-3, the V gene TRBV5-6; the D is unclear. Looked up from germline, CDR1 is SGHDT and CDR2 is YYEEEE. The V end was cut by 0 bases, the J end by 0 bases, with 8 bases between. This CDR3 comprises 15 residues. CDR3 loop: CASSLGGSSTDTQYF. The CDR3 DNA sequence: TGTGCCAGCAGCTTGGGGGGATCTAGCACAGATACGCAGTATTTT.

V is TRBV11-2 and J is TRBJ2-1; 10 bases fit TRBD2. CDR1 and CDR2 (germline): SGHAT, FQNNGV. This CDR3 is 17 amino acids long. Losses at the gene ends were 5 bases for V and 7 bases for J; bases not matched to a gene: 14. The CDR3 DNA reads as TGTGCCAGCAGCCCCACGTACCTAGCGGGAGCGAGGAATGAGCAGTTCTTC. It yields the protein CASSPTYLAGARNEQFF.

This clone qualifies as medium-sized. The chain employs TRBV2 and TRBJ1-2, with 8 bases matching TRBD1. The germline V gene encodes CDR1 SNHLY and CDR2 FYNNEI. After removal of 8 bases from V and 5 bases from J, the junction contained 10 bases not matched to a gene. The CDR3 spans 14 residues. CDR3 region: CASAQGAMMYGYTF. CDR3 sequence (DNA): TGTGCCAGCGCCCAGGGGGCGATGATGTATGGCTACACCTTC.

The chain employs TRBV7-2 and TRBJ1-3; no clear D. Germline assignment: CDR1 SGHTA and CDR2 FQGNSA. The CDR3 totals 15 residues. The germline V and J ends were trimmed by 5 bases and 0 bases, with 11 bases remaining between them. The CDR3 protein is CASSPYSSSGNTIYF. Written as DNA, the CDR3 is TGTGCCAGCAGCCCCTATTCAAGCTCTGGAAACACCATATATTTT.

This CDR3 is CASSFLSGTDTQYF. The CDR3 DNA reads as TGTGCCAGCAGTTTTCTTAGCGGCACAGATACGCAGTATTTT. The genes are TRBV28 and TRBJ2-3; D possibly corresponds to TRBD2 (5 bases). Germline V gene lookup returns CDR1 MDHEN and CDR2 SYDVKM. The V and J ends lost 3 bases and 1 base respectively, with 8 bases between them. This CDR3 contains 14 residues.

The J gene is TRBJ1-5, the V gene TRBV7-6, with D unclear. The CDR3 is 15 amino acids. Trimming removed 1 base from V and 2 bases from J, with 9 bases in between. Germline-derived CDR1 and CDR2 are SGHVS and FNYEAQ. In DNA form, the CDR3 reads TGTGCCAGCAGCTTAGGCCGGGTTGGCAATCAGCCCCAGCATTTT. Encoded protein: CASSLGRVGNQPQHF.

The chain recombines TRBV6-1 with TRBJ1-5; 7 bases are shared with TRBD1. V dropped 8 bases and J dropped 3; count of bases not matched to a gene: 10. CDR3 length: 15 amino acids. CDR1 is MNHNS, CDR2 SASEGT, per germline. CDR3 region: CASAEAGGSNQPQHF. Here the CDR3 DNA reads TGTGCCAGCGCAGAGGCAGGGGGTTCCAATCAGCCCCAGCATTTT.

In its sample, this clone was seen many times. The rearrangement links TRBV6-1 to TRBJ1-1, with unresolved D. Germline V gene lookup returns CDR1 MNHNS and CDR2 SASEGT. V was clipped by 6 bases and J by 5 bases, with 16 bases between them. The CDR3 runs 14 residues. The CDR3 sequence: CASSPLDERTEAFF. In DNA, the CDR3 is TGTGCCAGCAGCCCCCTAGATGAGAGGACTGAAGCTTTCTTT.

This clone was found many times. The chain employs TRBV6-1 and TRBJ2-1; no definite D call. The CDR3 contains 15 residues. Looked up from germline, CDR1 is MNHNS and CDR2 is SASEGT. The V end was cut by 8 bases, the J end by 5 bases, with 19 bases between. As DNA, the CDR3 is TGTGCCAGCCTAAATTCAGAGATTTTGGACAATGAGCAGTTCTTC. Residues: CASLNSEILDNEQFF.

Here the CDR3 reads CASSLAAGGSGNTIYF. CDR3 sequence (DNA): TGTGCCAGCAGCTTGGCGGCAGGGGGTTCTGGAAACACCATATATTTT. V gene TRBV5-8 combines with J gene TRBJ1-3; 7 bases line up with TRBD1. The CDR3 spans 16 residues. V was pared by 0 bases and J by 1 base, with 4 bases of the junction left unmatched. From germline, CDR1 is SGHTS and CDR2 YDEGEE. Drawing the rest from reference TRBV5-8 and TRBJ1-3, the complete variable domain is EAGVTQSPTHLIKTRGQQATLRCSPISGHTSVYWYQQALGLGLQFLLWYDEGEERNRGNFPPRFSGRQFPNYSSELNVNALELEDSALYLCASSLAAGGSGNTIYFGEGSWLTVV.

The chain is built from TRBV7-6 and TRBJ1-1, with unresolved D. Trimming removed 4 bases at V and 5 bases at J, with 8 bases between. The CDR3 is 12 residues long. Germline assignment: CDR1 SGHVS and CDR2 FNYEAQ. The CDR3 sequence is CASSSGSTEAFF. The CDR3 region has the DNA TGTGCCAGCAGCTCAGGAAGTACTGAAGCTTTCTTT.

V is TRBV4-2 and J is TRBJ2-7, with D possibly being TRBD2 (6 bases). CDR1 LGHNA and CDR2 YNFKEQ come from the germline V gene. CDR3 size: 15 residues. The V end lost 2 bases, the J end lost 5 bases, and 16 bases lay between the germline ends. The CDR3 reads CASSQSPGGSNEQYF. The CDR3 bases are TGTGCCAGCAGCCAATCTCCCGGGGGATCTAACGAGCAGTACTTC.

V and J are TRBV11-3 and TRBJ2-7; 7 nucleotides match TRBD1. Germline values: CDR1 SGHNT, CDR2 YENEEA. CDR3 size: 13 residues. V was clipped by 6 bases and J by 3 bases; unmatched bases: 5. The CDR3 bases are TGTGCCAGCAGTAGACAGGGAGACTACGAGCAGTACTTC. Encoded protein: CASSRQGDYEQYF.

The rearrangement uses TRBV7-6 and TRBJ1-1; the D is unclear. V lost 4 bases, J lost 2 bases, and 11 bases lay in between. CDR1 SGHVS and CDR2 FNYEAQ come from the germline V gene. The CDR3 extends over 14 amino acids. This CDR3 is CASSSEAVNTEAFF. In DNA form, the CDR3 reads TGTGCCAGCAGCTCGGAAGCCGTAAACACTGAAGCTTTCTTT.

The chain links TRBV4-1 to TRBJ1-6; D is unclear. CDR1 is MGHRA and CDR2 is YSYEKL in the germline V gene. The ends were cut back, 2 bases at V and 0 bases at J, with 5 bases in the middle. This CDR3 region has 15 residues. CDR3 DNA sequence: TGCGCCAGCAGCCAACCCGACTCCTATAATTCACCCCTCCACTTT. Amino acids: CASSQPDSYNSPLHF.

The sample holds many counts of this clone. The CDR3 spells CASSGGTAPSTDTQYF. CDR3 DNA: TGCGCCAGCAGCGGGGGGACAGCCCCTAGCACAGATACGCAGTATTTT. The chain combines TRBV5-1 with TRBJ2-3; tentative D call: TRBD1 (7 bases). The V end was cut by 4 bases, the J end by 0 bases, with 15 bases between. The CDR3 sequence is 16 residues long. CDR1 is SGHRS, CDR2 YFSETQ, per germline.

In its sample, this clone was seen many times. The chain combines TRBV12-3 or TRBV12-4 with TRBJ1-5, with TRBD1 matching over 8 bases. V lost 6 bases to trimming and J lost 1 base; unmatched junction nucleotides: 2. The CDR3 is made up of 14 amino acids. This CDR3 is CASRQGGSNQPQHF. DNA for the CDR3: TGTGCCAGCAGACAGGGGGGGAGCAATCAGCCCCAGCATTTT.

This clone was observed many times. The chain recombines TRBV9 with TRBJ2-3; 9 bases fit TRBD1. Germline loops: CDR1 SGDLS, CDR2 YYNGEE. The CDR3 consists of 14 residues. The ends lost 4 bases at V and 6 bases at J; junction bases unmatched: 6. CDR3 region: CASSLQGAWDTQYF. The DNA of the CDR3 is TGTGCCAGCAGCCTACAGGGGGCATGGGATACGCAGTATTTT.

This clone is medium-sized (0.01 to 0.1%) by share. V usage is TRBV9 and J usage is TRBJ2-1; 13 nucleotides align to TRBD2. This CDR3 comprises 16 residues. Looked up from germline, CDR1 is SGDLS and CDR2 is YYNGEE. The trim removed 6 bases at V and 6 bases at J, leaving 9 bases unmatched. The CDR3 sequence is CASTRVGTSGANEQFF. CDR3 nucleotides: TGTGCCAGCACCCGAGTCGGGACTAGCGGGGCCAATGAGCAGTTCTTC.

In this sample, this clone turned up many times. The DNA of the CDR3 is TGCGCCAGCAGCTTGGAGTTAGGGGGGGCCGTTACAGATACGCAGTATTTT. Its protein is CASSLELGGAVTDTQYF. V usage is TRBV5-1 and J usage is TRBJ2-3; possible D gene TRBD2, 7 bases. The germline gives CDR1 SGHRS, CDR2 YFSETQ. The germline V and J ends were trimmed by 0 bases and 3 bases, with 17 bases remaining between them. The CDR3 is 17 residues long. The full variable domain, with the rest looked up from reference TRBV5-1 and TRBJ2-3, is KAGVTQTPRYLIKTRGQQVTLSCSPISGHRSVSWYQQTPGQGLQFLFEYFSETQRNKGNFPGRFSGRQFSNSRSEMNVSTLELGDSALYLCASSLELGGAVTDTQYFGPGTRLTVL.